The clone carrying this T cell receptor (beta chain) turned up a few times. Its specificity is unknown. Documented time point: pre-sensitization, week 0. As to treatment: therapeutic diphenylcyclopropenone sensitization with weekly scalp DPC. Sample donors consisted of patients with alopecia, aged 18 to 70 years, who were suitable for DPC. Unique molecular identifiers were attached to individual cDNA molecules during library preparation. TCRdb analysed the RACE reads with MiXCR anew, one entry per CDR3 protein. In the table there are roughly 100,000 distinct CDR3 sequences, 12% of which are singletons. This record comes from a study of human T cells and chemical hapten exposure. Study background: Upper-back patch tests with 0.01% DPC were read at 6 days. Whole-study results and caveats: With regard to DPC sensitization, TCRs above 1 in 1000 frequency did not change.

This material consisted of whole blood, taken in connection with sensitization to the hapten diphenylcyclopropenone (DPC). The TCR sequence derives from a woman aged 45-65 years with alopecia areata. Some clones in this sample may be carry-over from other donors' samples.

Here the CDR3 reads CASGRDTQYF. CDR3 sequence (DNA): TGTGCCAGCGGACGAGATACGCAGTATTTT. The chain joins TRBV28 to TRBJ2-3; D not certain. The V gene lost 8 bases and the J gene lost 5 bases, with 5 bases spanning the gap. This CDR3 is built from 10 residues. Germline V gene lookup returns CDR1 MDHEN and CDR2 SYDVKM. Combining the CDR3 with reference TRBV28 and TRBJ2-3 gives the whole variable domain DVKVTQSSRYLVKRTGEKVFLECVQDMDHENMFWYRQDPGLGLRLIYFSYDVKMKEKGDIPEGYSVSREKKERFSLILESASTNQTSMYLCASGRDTQYFGPGTRLTVL.